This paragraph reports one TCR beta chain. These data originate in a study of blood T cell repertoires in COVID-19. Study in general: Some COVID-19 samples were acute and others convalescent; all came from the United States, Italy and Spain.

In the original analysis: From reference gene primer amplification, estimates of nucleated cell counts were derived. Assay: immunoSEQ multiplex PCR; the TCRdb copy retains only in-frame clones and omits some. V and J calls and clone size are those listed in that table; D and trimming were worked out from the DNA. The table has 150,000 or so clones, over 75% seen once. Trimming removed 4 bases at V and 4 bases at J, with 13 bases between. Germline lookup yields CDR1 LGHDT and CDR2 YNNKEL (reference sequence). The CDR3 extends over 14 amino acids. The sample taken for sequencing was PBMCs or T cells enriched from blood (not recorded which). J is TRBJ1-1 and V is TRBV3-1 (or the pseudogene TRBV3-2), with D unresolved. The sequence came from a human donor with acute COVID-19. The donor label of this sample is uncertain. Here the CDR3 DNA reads TGTGCCAGCAGCCCAACAAGGGCGGGCACTGAAGCTTTCTTT. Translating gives CASSPTRAGTEAFF.